The 4 T cell receptor beta chains given below trace back to one sample, sequenced in a study of T-cell memory formation after mild COVID-19. TCRdb reprocessed the 5' RACE reads with MiXCR, giving one entry per CDR3 protein. This sample has about 190,000 distinct CDR3 sequences; around 17% occur once, and the top ten carry 2.4%. What was sequenced was PBMCs or a T cell subset sorted from them (not recorded which). All receptors derive from an adult woman who had mild COVID-19 (a few samples of this study predate the infection). Cell type and time point are not known.

The V and J genes are TRBV20-1 and TRBJ1-4, with a tentative D call TRBD1 (6 bases). The CDR3 has 14 residues. Trimming took 4 bases from V and 2 from J, leaving 11 bases between them. Germline loops: CDR1 DFQATT, CDR2 SNEGSKA (reference sequence). DNA of the CDR3: TGCAGTGCTAACTTGGACAGTACTAATGAAAAACTGTTTTTT. This translates into CSANLDSTNEKLFF.

The chain is built from TRBV5-6 and TRBJ2-5; 11 bases map to TRBD2. Per the germline V gene, CDR1 is SGHDT and CDR2 is YYEEEE. After removal of 3 bases from V and 4 bases from J, the junction contained 8 bases not matched to a gene. This CDR3 comprises 16 residues. The CDR3 sequence: CASSSLIAGGVETQYF. The CDR3 nucleotides are TGTGCCAGCAGCTCCCTCATAGCGGGGGGGGTAGAGACCCAGTACTTC.

The chain uses TRBV29-1 and TRBJ1-1; no clear D. The CDR3 runs to 14 residues. Per germline, CDR1 SQVTM and CDR2 ANQGSEA. With 0 bases removed from V and 7 bases from J, the gap between germline ends came to 15 bases. CDR3 in amino acids: CSVEDSGRGSEAFF. Written as DNA, the CDR3 is TGCAGCGTTGAAGATAGCGGTCGCGGGAGTGAAGCTTTCTTT.

V gene TRBV6-5 combines with J gene TRBJ1-4; 7 nucleotides align to TRBD1. Germline lookup yields CDR1 MNHEY and CDR2 SVGAGI. J lost 8 bases, V lost 0 bases, and 9 bases had no gene match. This CDR3 has 16 amino acids. This chain's CDR3 is CASSYSGTVSGEKLFF. CDR3 bases: TGTGCCAGCAGTTACTCCGGGACAGTCAGCGGGGAAAAACTGTTTTTT.